This T cell receptor (beta chain) derives from a study of T-cell memory formation after mild COVID-19. A single record per CDR3 protein comes from TCRdb applying MiXCR to the 5' RACE reads. This repertoire shows roughly 340,000 distinct CDR3 sequences, roughly 15% found once; its top ten account for more than 20%. This clonotype was seen only a few times. The sequenced sample was PBMCs or a T cell subset sorted from them (not recorded which). The clonotype was recovered from a man younger than 35 who had mild COVID-19 (a few samples of this study predate the infection). Cell type and time point are not known.

CDR3 residues: CASSQFFGGSPMNTEAFF. CDR3 coding DNA: TGCGCCAGCAGCCAATTTTTCGGTGGCAGCCCCATGAACACTGAAGCTTTCTTT. The chain employs TRBV4-3 and TRBJ1-1, with no clear D. The germline V and J ends were trimmed by 2 bases and 0 bases, with 19 bases remaining between them. This CDR3 has 18 residues. CDR1 and CDR2 (germline): LGHNA, YSLEER.